This TCR beta chain was identified in a study of a mutant IDH1 vaccine in newly diagnosed glioma. Study details: Patients got their first vaccination 4-6 weeks after radiotherapy alone, or with temozolomide cycles. The earlier regimen, radiotherapy, temozolomide, or both, was most often both. Study-level results: Pseudoprogression looked unconnected to shifts in top peripheral T cell clonotypes.

The time point is: week 11, during vaccination. Vaccine doses each comprised 300 ug of mutant IDH1 20-mer peptide, with topical imiquimod. Donors' newly diagnosed IDH1-mutant WHO grade 3 or 4 astrocytomas lacked nuclear ATRX. Some clones are missing from TCRdb's copy, which holds only in-frame ones; the method was immunoSEQ multiplex PCR. The table includes 110,000 or so clones, roughly 90% detected once. The length of the CDR3 is 15 residues. V shed 5 bases, J shed 4 bases, and the junction held 7 bases outside the gene matches. Germline loops: CDR1 KGHSH, CDR2 LQKENI. This clone was seen only a few times. The antigen remains unidentified.

The chain is built from TRBV18 and TRBJ2-2, with TRBD2 matching over 7 bases. This sequence was found in a woman aged 45 to 65 with glioma. The sample here was PBMCs, taken from a glioma patient whose treatment included an IDH1 peptide vaccine. The DNA of the CDR3 is TGTGCCAGCTCAAACCGGGAGGCGGCCACCGGGGAGCTGTTTTTT. It translates to CASSNREAATGELFF.